This TCR beta chain was found in a study of OX40 agonist ivuxolimab in advanced cancers. Study outcomes and limitations: On average, CD8+ T cells showed a greater number of expanded clones than CD4+.

The sampling schedule covered blood at baseline, cycle 4 day 1, and cycle 7 day 1. Note on this clone: The antigen is not known.

Germline CDR1 and CDR2: SGHRS and YFSETQ. The CDR3 spans 14 residues. V lost 4 bases to trimming and J lost 6 bases, with 16 bases between them. The repertoire was sequenced with immunoSEQ multiplex PCR; TCRdb's copy has only in-frame clones and lacks some. The sample has about 73,000 clones, 90% seen once; the top ten hold over 9.5%. The material sequenced was CD4+ or CD8+ T cells sorted from blood, taken in a trial of the OX40 agonist ivuxolimab. This sequence joins TRBV5-1 and TRBJ1-1, with D uncertain. This TCR came from an adult with an advanced solid tumor such as melanoma, head and neck, liver or kidney cancer. The CDR3, as DNA: TGCGCCAGCAGCCAGGCCGGGGTAGAGCCTGAAGCTTTCTTT. Translated, it gives CASSQAGVEPEAFF.